These 27 T cell receptor beta chains share one sample of origin, sequenced in a study of blood T cell repertoires in COVID-19. Measured with immunoSEQ multiplex PCR; TCRdb has only the in-frame clones, and not every one. The data contain 45,000 to 60,000 clones, roughly 89% of them singletons. Sequencing was carried out using peripheral blood. These receptors were taken from a man between 65 and 85 years old with active COVID-19.

CDR3 nucleotides: TGTGCCAGCAGTTTTCTAGGTGAGCAGTTCTTC. Its translation is CASSFLGEQFF. The chain recombines TRBV28 with TRBJ2-1; D is ambiguous. Germline CDR1 is MDHEN and CDR2 is SYDVKM. The length of the CDR3 is 11 residues. V was trimmed by 3 bases and J by 9 bases, leaving 6 bases between them.

The V and J genes are TRBV6-1 and TRBJ1-2; D gene uncertain. Germline V gene sequence: CDR1 MNHNS, CDR2 SASEGT. With 3 bases removed from V and 8 bases from J, the gap between germline ends came to 7 bases. CDR3 length: 11 residues. The CDR3 DNA sequence: TGTGCCAGCAGTGAGGGCAGAGGCTACACCTTC. Translated: CASSEGRGYTF.

The chain recombines TRBV7-9 with TRBJ1-4; a possible D gene is TRBD1 (6 bases). The V and J ends lost 5 bases and 1 base respectively, with 8 bases between them. The CDR3 contains 14 residues. CDR1 is SEHNR, CDR2 FQNEAQ, per germline (reference sequence). The CDR3 reads CASSRGGTNEKLFF. The CDR3 bases are TGTGCCAGCAGCCGAGGGGGAACTAATGAAAAACTGTTTTTT.

The chain employs TRBV16 and TRBJ2-7; 8 positions agree with TRBD1. Trimming at V came to 4 bases and at J to 2 bases, leaving 4 bases not matched to a gene. Germline V CDR1 and CDR2: KGHSY, FQNENV. The CDR3 is 14 residues long. CDR3 sequence reads: CASSRGQGTYEQYF. CDR3 sequence (DNA): TGTGCCAGCAGCCGCGGACAGGGCACCTACGAGCAGTACTTC.

This clone occurred once. The chain carries TRBV7-9 and TRBJ1-4; 9 bases map to TRBD1. The CDR3 is made up of 15 amino acids. CDR1 and CDR2 from the germline V gene are SEHNR and FQNEAQ (reference sequence). V shed 5 bases and J 7 bases; nucleotides not matched to a gene: 8. The chain's CDR3 is CASSTTGGVTEKLFF. The CDR3 DNA reads TGTGCCAGCAGCACCACAGGGGGCGTGACTGAAAAACTGTTTTTT.

The chain combines TRBV7-8 with TRBJ2-2, with 9 positions matching TRBD1. The V segment lost 3 bases and the J segment 6 bases; nucleotides outside the gene matches: 5. The CDR3 has 15 amino acids. Germline lookup yields CDR1 SGHVS and CDR2 FQNEAQ. Here the CDR3 reads CASSLTGGHSGELFF. CDR3 coding DNA: TGTGCCAGCAGCTTGACAGGGGGACATTCCGGGGAGCTGTTTTTT.

This chain connects TRBV7-2 to TRBJ2-7; D uncertain. V was cut by 5 bases and J by 2 bases, with 22 bases left in between. CDR1 is SGHTA, CDR2 FQGNSA, per germline. CDR3 length equals 17 residues. The CDR3, as DNA: TGTGCCAGCAGCGGGCCCACCCGACACCGCCGAGCCTACGAGCAGTACTTC. Translating gives CASSGPTRHRRAYEQYF.

The chain recombines TRBV4-1 with TRBJ2-7; TRBD1 aligns across 8 bases. V dropped 3 bases and J dropped 0; count of bases not matched to a gene: 7. The CDR3 consists of 16 residues. Germline V gives CDR1 MGHRA, CDR2 YSYEKL. CDR3 nucleotides: TGCGCCAGCAGCCAGGGTCGGACAGGGAGCTCCTACGAGCAGTACTTC. Amino acids: CASSQGRTGSSYEQYF.

The V and J genes are TRBV5-5 and TRBJ2-5, with 8 nucleotides matching TRBD1. The V gene's germline CDR1 is SGHKS and CDR2 YYEKEE (reference sequence). The V and J ends lost 4 bases and 3 bases, in that order; junction bases with no gene match: 2. The CDR3 runs to 13 residues. The CDR3 loop reads CASSKDREETQYF. In DNA, the CDR3 is TGTGCCAGCAGCAAGGACAGGGAAGAGACCCAGTACTTC. The complete variable domain, with remaining parts taken from reference TRBV5-5 and TRBJ2-5, reads DAGVTQSPTHLIKTRGQQVTLRCSPISGHKSVSWYQQVLGQGPQFIFQYYEKEERGRGNFPDRFSARQFPNYSSELNVNALLLGDSALYLCASSKDREETQYFGPGTRLLVL.

The gene calls are TRBV6-5 and TRBJ2-7, with a possible D match to TRBD1 (5 bases). Germline V gene lookup returns CDR1 MNHEY and CDR2 SVGAGI. The germline V and J ends were trimmed by 8 bases and 2 bases, with 16 bases remaining between them. The length of the CDR3 is 14 residues. The CDR3 nucleotides read TGTGCCAGCGGTAAAACAGGAGCCGCCTACGAGCAGTACTTC. Its protein is CASGKTGAAYEQYF.

J is TRBJ1-6 and V is TRBV5-1, with 7 nucleotides matching TRBD1. Germline loops: CDR1 SGHRS, CDR2 YFSETQ. With 0 bases clipped from V and 9 bases from J, the junction kept 9 bases outside the gene matches. This CDR3 comprises 16 residues. The DNA of the CDR3 is TGCGCCAGCAGCTTGGCCTTCCAGGGGGTGGGTTCACCCCTCCACTTT. This encodes CASSLAFQGVGSPLHF.

This clone was recorded once. The chain joins TRBV5-1 to TRBJ2-5; TRBD1 might be the D (6 bases). There are 12 residues in the CDR3. V was trimmed by 7 bases and J by 12 bases, leaving 19 bases between them. CDR1 is SGHRS and CDR2 is YFSETQ in the germline V gene. The CDR3 spells CASSDRTTTEYF. Here the CDR3 DNA reads TGCGCCAGCTCGGACAGAACTACTACAGAGTACTTC.

The V gene is TRBV28, the J gene TRBJ1-6, with D perhaps TRBD1 (6 bases). This CDR3 has 15 residues. The V gene lost 8 bases and the J gene lost 10 bases, with 21 bases spanning the gap. The germline gives CDR1 MDHEN, CDR2 SYDVKM. CDR3 sequence: CASLELTGNQSPLHF. The CDR3 region has the DNA TGTGCCAGCCTGGAACTCACAGGGAATCAATCACCCCTCCACTTT.

This chain connects TRBV28 to TRBJ1-1; D is undetermined. The V gene lost 2 bases and the J gene lost 2 bases, with 9 bases spanning the gap. CDR3 size: 14 residues. Germline-derived CDR1 and CDR2 are MDHEN and SYDVKM. CDR3 DNA: TGTGCCAGCAGTTTAAGTGGAGGTAACACTGAAGCTTTCTTT. It is translated as CASSLSGGNTEAFF.

This chain connects TRBV2 to TRBJ2-1; the match to TRBD2 covers 8 bases. Germline lookup yields CDR1 SNHLY and CDR2 FYNNEI. V was pared by 2 bases and J by 5 bases, with 11 bases of the junction left unmatched. There are 17 residues in the CDR3. The DNA of the CDR3 is TGTGCCAGCAGTGAATGGTGGAGCGGGGGAGCCAACAATGAGCAGTTCTTC. This encodes CASSEWWSGGANNEQFF.

The chain links TRBV7-9 to TRBJ1-1; maybe TRBD1 (5 bases). Trimming removed 5 bases at V and 2 bases at J, with 12 bases between. There are 14 residues in the CDR3. Germline CDR1 reads SEHNR; CDR2 reads FQNEAQ (reference sequence). The CDR3 nucleotides are TGTGCCAGCAGCACCGTTCAGGGAAACACTGAAGCTTTCTTT. This encodes CASSTVQGNTEAFF.

The table lists this clone with a count of one. The V gene is TRBV5-4, the J gene TRBJ2-5; 12 bases map to TRBD2. J gave up 1 base and V 3 bases, and 7 bases lay outside the gene matches. CDR1 and CDR2 (germline): SGHNT, YYREEE (reference sequence). The CDR3 spans 17 residues. CDR3 in amino acids: CASSSLAGGPRQETQYF. CDR3 coding DNA: TGTGCCAGCAGCTCGCTAGCGGGGGGGCCCCGCCAAGAGACCCAGTACTTC.

This clone was counted once. This rearrangement joins TRBV18 to TRBJ2-1; TRBD2 is a possible D gene (5 bases). This CDR3 is 13 amino acids long. Germline V gene data show CDR1 as KGHSH and CDR2 as LQKENI. V dropped 6 bases and J dropped 7 bases, with 13 bases sitting between them. In DNA form, the CDR3 reads TGTGCCAGCTCGGCCGGACTGTTAAATGAGCAGTTCTTC. Translation gives CASSAGLLNEQFF.

This clone appeared a few times. The J gene is TRBJ2-7, the V gene TRBV27; a possible D gene is TRBD1 (6 bases). This CDR3 comprises 12 residues. The germline V and J ends were trimmed by 6 bases and 7 bases, with 13 bases remaining between them. The germline CDR1 and CDR2 sequences are MNHEY and SMNVEV (reference sequence). The CDR3 here is CASSRNRVEQYF. CDR3 in DNA: TGTGCCAGCAGCCGGAACAGGGTTGAGCAGTACTTC.

The rearrangement links TRBV3-1 (or the pseudogene TRBV3-2) to TRBJ2-5; 10 bases fit TRBD2. Germline values: CDR1 LGHDT, CDR2 YNNKEL (reference sequence). The ends lost 4 bases at V and 1 base at J; junction bases unmatched: 6. The CDR3 totals 16 residues. CDR3 amino acids: CASSLTASGSQETQYF. CDR3 nucleotide sequence: TGTGCCAGCAGCCTTACGGCTAGCGGGAGCCAAGAGACCCAGTACTTC.

The CDR3 bases are TGCGCCAGCAGCTTGGGACACAGCGGCTCCTACGAGCAGTACTTC. Translation: CASSLGHSGSYEQYF. This chain joins TRBV5-1 and TRBJ2-7; maybe TRBD2 (5 bases). CDR3 length: 15 residues. CDR1 and CDR2 from the germline V gene are SGHRS and YFSETQ. V was clipped by 0 bases and J by 0 bases, with 10 bases between them.

The rearrangement uses TRBV30 and TRBJ2-2, with D unresolved. V lost 4 bases, J lost 2 bases, and 20 bases lay in between. Germline V lookup: CDR1 GTSNPN, CDR2 SVGIG (reference sequence). The CDR3 length is 17 residues. CDR3 sequence (DNA): TGTGCCTGGAAACTTCATTCGGGTCGGATAAACACCGGGGAGCTGTTTTTT. It yields the protein CAWKLHSGRINTGELFF.

The chain is built from TRBV6-5 and TRBJ1-3, with D possibly TRBD1 on 6 matching bases. The germline V gene has CDR1 MNHEY and CDR2 SVGAGI. The CDR3 covers 15 residues. The V and J ends lost 0 bases and 2 bases respectively, with 8 bases between them. CDR3 nucleotides: TGTGCCAGCAGTTACTCTTCAGGGGCTGGAAACACCATATATTTT. Its protein is CASSYSSGAGNTIYF.

The count of this clone is one. J is TRBJ2-5 and V is TRBV6-2 or TRBV6-3, with 8 bases fitting TRBD2. J lost 4 bases, V lost 6 bases, and 7 bases had no gene match. The CDR3 runs to 14 residues. Germline assignment: CDR1 MNHEY and CDR2 SVGEGT. For the CDR3, the DNA is TGTGCCAGCAGCGACGGGGGGGCCCGAGAGACCCAGTACTTC. Translation: CASSDGGARETQYF.

The J gene is TRBJ2-7, the V gene TRBV7-2, with D perhaps matching TRBD1 (6 bases). V lost 0 bases to trimming and J lost 1 base, with 16 bases between them. This CDR3 has 17 amino acids. Germline CDR1 and CDR2: SGHTA and FQGNSA. The chain's CDR3 is CASSLALSQGRSYEQYF. The CDR3 region has the DNA TGTGCCAGCAGCTTAGCGCTCTCACAGGGAAGGTCCTACGAGCAGTACTTC.

The rearrangement joins TRBV2 to TRBJ2-2, with TRBD2 matching over 8 bases. V gave up 3 bases and J gave up 4 bases; unmatched junction bases: 7. The length of the CDR3 is 16 residues. Germline V gives CDR1 SNHLY, CDR2 FYNNEI. The CDR3 sequence: CASSDSRGVGTGELFF. CDR3 nucleotide sequence: TGTGCCAGCAGTGACTCGCGGGGGGTAGGCACCGGGGAGCTGTTTTTT.

V and J are TRBV3-1 (or the pseudogene TRBV3-2) and TRBJ2-5; TRBD2 matches 10 bases. The CDR3 runs 15 residues. The germline V gene has CDR1 LGHDT and CDR2 YNNKEL (reference sequence). V shed 0 bases and J 4 bases; nucleotides not matched to a gene: 2. The CDR3 region is CASSQEAGGPETQYF. CDR3 in DNA: TGTGCCAGCAGCCAAGAAGCGGGGGGGCCAGAGACCCAGTACTTC.